One sample yielded the 23 T cell receptor beta chains listed below, sequenced in a study of blood T cell repertoires in COVID-19. Libraries were prepared by immunoSEQ multiplex PCR; TCRdb keeps only in-frame clonotypes and omits some of them. The data show about 190,000 clones, 88% seen once. Sequenced material: peripheral blood. The receptors here all came from a middle-aged woman who had recovered from COVID-19.

A remark on this clone: One end of the junction fails to match germline, which may point to a read error. The genes are TRBV6-5 and TRBJ2-3, with D tentatively TRBD2 (7 bases). Germline lookup yields CDR1 MNHEY and CDR2 SVGAGI. This CDR3 has 13 amino acids. The CDR3 sequence is CASTYREGDTQYF. The DNA of the CDR3 is TGTGCCAGCACTTACAGGGAGGGAGATACGCAGTATTTT.

Here the CDR3 DNA reads TGTGCCAGCAGTGAAGCGAGGACTTTCCTAGAGACCCAGTACTTC. Protein: CASSEARTFLETQYF. The chain uses TRBV6-1 and TRBJ2-5; tentative D call: TRBD2 (5 bases). This CDR3 has 15 residues. Germline CDR1 is MNHNS and CDR2 is SASEGT. With 0 bases removed from V and 4 bases from J, the gap between germline ends came to 12 bases.

The rearrangement links TRBV3-1 (or the pseudogene TRBV3-2) to TRBJ1-2, with 12 nucleotides matching TRBD1. V lost 4 bases, J lost 5 bases, and 8 bases stayed unmatched. The CDR3 runs 16 residues. Per the germline V gene, CDR1 is LGHDT and CDR2 is YNNKEL (reference sequence). The CDR3 here is CASSPPGQGAYYGYTF. CDR3 nucleotide sequence: TGTGCCAGCAGCCCCCCGGGACAGGGGGCGTATTATGGCTACACCTTC.

V usage is TRBV28 and J usage is TRBJ1-5, with a weak D call TRBD1 (6 bases). Trimming left V 4 bases short and J 7 bases short, with 14 bases between. The CDR3 covers 14 residues. CDR1 is MDHEN, CDR2 SYDVKM, per germline. The CDR3 bases are TGTGCCAGCAGTTCACAGGGATCTATGCAGCCCCAGCATTTT. Its translation is CASSSQGSMQPQHF.

The rearrangement uses TRBV4-3 and TRBJ2-7; 7 bases match TRBD1. Germline CDR1 is LGHNA and CDR2 is YSLEER. Trimming at V came to 1 base and at J to 3 bases, leaving 0 bases not matched to a gene. The CDR3 is 13 amino acids. Here the CDR3 reads CASSQGDSYEQYF. CDR3 nucleotides: TGCGCCAGCAGCCAAGGGGACAGCTACGAGCAGTACTTC.

This chain connects TRBV7-3 to TRBJ1-2; TRBD1 matches 10 bases. Germline V lookup: CDR1 SGHTA, CDR2 FQGTGA. The CDR3 has 14 amino acids. Trimming took 5 bases from V and 7 from J; bases not matched to a gene: 7. For the CDR3, the DNA is TGTGCCAGCAGCGACAGACAGGGGGCTCGTGGCTACACCTTC. Translation gives CASSDRQGARGYTF.

The rearrangement links TRBV5-1 to TRBJ2-3, with 9 bases matching TRBD1. The CDR3 totals 15 residues. In germline, CDR1 is SGHRS, CDR2 YFSETQ. With V trimmed by 0 bases and J by 4 bases, 3 bases remained unmatched. The CDR3 protein is CASSLVYRGPDTQYF. The CDR3 DNA is TGCGCCAGCAGCTTGGTTTACAGGGGGCCAGATACGCAGTATTTT. The whole variable domain, remainder taken from reference TRBV5-1 and TRBJ2-3, is KAGVTQTPRYLIKTRGQQVTLSCSPISGHRSVSWYQQTPGQGLQFLFEYFSETQRNKGNFPGRFSGRQFSNSRSEMNVSTLELGDSALYLCASSLVYRGPDTQYFGPGTRLTVL.

This clone was counted once. The chain is built from TRBV7-2 and TRBJ2-1; D possibly corresponds to TRBD2 (5 bases). V lost 1 base and J lost 7, with 14 bases in between. CDR3 length: 15 residues. CDR1 and CDR2 (germline): SGHTA, FQGNSA. The CDR3, as DNA: TGTGCCAGCAGCTTAGGCCTAGCCCAAAGGAATGAGCAGTTCTTC. This translates into CASSLGLAQRNEQFF.

This sequence joins TRBV7-9 and TRBJ2-7; TRBD2 agrees at 7 bases. This CDR3 spans 14 amino acids. J lost 2 bases, V lost 6 bases, and 7 bases had no gene match. The germline V gene encodes CDR1 SEHNR and CDR2 FQNEAQ (reference sequence). This chain's CDR3 is CASRPSGTAYEQYF. The CDR3 DNA reads TGTGCCAGCAGACCTAGCGGAACGGCCTACGAGCAGTACTTC.

J is TRBJ1-3 and V is TRBV7-9; D ambiguous. Deletions cut 2 bases from V and 0 bases from J, with 11 bases between. CDR1 and CDR2 from the germline V gene are SEHNR and FQNEAQ (reference sequence). This CDR3 is built from 16 residues. The CDR3 reads CASSLTVDFSGNTIYF. As DNA, the CDR3 is TGTGCCAGCAGCTTAACTGTCGATTTCTCTGGAAACACCATATATTTT.

The V and J genes are TRBV28 and TRBJ1-5; a weak D match, TRBD1 (5 bases). The CDR3 is 14 amino acids. Germline CDR1 and CDR2: MDHEN and SYDVKM. Trimming shortened V by 8 bases and J by 3 bases, and 14 bases separated the two germline ends. The CDR3 sequence: CASRAGGSNQPQHF. The CDR3 DNA follows: TGTGCCAGCCGCGCCGGGGGATCCAATCAGCCCCAGCATTTT.

In its sample, this clone was seen a few times. J is TRBJ2-3 and V is TRBV20-1; perhaps TRBD1 as D (5 bases). There are 14 residues in the CDR3. Germline V lookup: CDR1 DFQATT, CDR2 SNEGSKA (reference sequence). V lost 3 bases and J lost 0, with 10 bases in between. The CDR3: CSASVRTSTDTQYF. CDR3 DNA sequence: TGCAGTGCTAGTGTAAGGACAAGCACAGATACGCAGTATTTT.

DNA for the CDR3: TGTGCCAGCAGAGACCCGGGGGGCGCGGAGACCCAGTACTTC. Translation: CASRDPGGAETQYF. The chain carries TRBV6-5 and TRBJ2-5, with D possibly matching TRBD2 (7 bases). This CDR3 has 14 residues. Trimming took off 6 bases at V and 5 bases at J, with 16 bases between the two ends. The germline V gene has CDR1 MNHEY and CDR2 SVGAGI.

The chain recombines TRBV19 with TRBJ2-4; 11 bases agree with TRBD2. Germline assignment: CDR1 LNHDA and CDR2 SQIVND (reference sequence). The length of the CDR3 is 22 residues. Germline trimming cut 5 bases from V and 0 bases from J; bases unmatched to any gene: 21. The CDR3 here is CASSPSNLAGGDSFLAKNIQYF. In nucleotides, the CDR3 is TGTGCCAGTAGTCCCTCCAACCTAGCGGGAGGAGACTCATTCCTAGCCAAAAACATTCAGTACTTC. The full variable domain, with the rest looked up from reference TRBV19 and TRBJ2-4, is DGGITQSPKYLFRKEGQNVTLSCEQNLNHDAMYWYRQDPGQGLRLIYYSQIVNDFQKGDIAEGYSVSREKKESFPLTVTSAQKNPTAFYLCASSPSNLAGGDSFLAKNIQYFGAGTRLSVL.

J is TRBJ2-1 and V is TRBV29-1; 8 nucleotides align to TRBD2. J was trimmed by 10 bases and V by 3 bases; bases with no gene match: 20. The CDR3 spans 17 residues. CDR1 is SQVTM, CDR2 ANQGSEA, per germline. The CDR3 region is CSVDWGGRSGMLGEQFF. CDR3 nucleotides: TGCAGCGTTGACTGGGGGGGTCGTAGCGGGATGCTTGGGGAGCAGTTCTTC.

This clone was recorded a few times. CDR3: CASSLEQNTEAFF. The DNA of the CDR3 is TGTGCCAGCAGCTTAGAGCAAAACACTGAAGCTTTCTTT. The chain combines TRBV7-7 with TRBJ1-1; D ambiguous. CDR3 length: 13 amino acids. Trimming shortened V by 1 base and J by 2 bases, and 5 bases separated the two germline ends. Germline V gives CDR1 SSHAT, CDR2 FNYEAQ (reference sequence).

This sequence joins TRBV3-1 (or the pseudogene TRBV3-2) and TRBJ2-5; D possibly corresponds to TRBD1 (6 bases). The V gene lost 1 base and the J gene lost 4 bases, with 10 bases spanning the gap. The CDR3 runs 14 residues. Germline V gene lookup returns CDR1 LGHDT and CDR2 YNNKEL (reference sequence). The CDR3 region is CASSQGGTIETQYF. In DNA, the CDR3 is TGTGCCAGCAGCCAAGGAGGGACAATAGAGACCCAGTACTTC.

The genes are TRBV27 and TRBJ2-2, with D unresolved. CDR1 MNHEY and CDR2 SMNVEV come from the germline V gene (reference sequence). Between the trimmed V and J ends, which lost 4 bases and 1 base, there was a span of 7 bases. This CDR3 comprises 14 residues. CDR3 sequence reads: CASSYQWNTGELFF. The CDR3 DNA follows: TGTGCCAGCAGTTACCAGTGGAACACCGGGGAGCTGTTTTTT.

This sequence joins TRBV7-8 and TRBJ2-7; possible D gene TRBD1, 5 bases. Deletions cut 5 bases from V and 1 base from J, with 12 bases between. Germline V gives CDR1 SGHVS, CDR2 FQNEAQ. The CDR3 spans 14 residues. The CDR3 spells CASSRRQNSYEQYF. The CDR3 DNA sequence: TGTGCCAGCAGCCGCCGACAGAATTCCTACGAGCAGTACTTC. Combining the CDR3 with reference TRBV7-8 and TRBJ2-7 gives the whole variable domain GAGVSQSPRYKVAKRGQDVALRCDPISGHVSLFWYQQALGQGPEFLTYFQNEAQLDKSGLPSDRFFAERPEGSVSTLKIQRTQQEDSAVYLCASSRRQNSYEQYFGPGTRLTVT.

In its sample, this clone was seen once. The chain employs TRBV12-3 or TRBV12-4 and TRBJ2-1; D may be TRBD1 (6 bases). The CDR3 spans 12 residues. V was trimmed by 5 bases and J by 8 bases, leaving 10 bases between them. The CDR3 nucleotides read TGTGCCAGCAGTATCAACAGGGATGAGCAGTTCTTC. It is translated as CASSINRDEQFF.

The chain employs TRBV5-4 and TRBJ2-7, with 8 positions matching TRBD2. Germline-derived CDR1 and CDR2 are SGHNT and YYREEE (reference sequence). CDR3 length: 16 amino acids. The V and J ends lost 4 bases and 6 bases, in that order; junction bases with no gene match: 15. CDR3 amino acids: CASSPAAGGLASEQYF. The DNA of the CDR3 is TGTGCCAGCAGCCCCGCAGCCGGAGGACTAGCATCCGAGCAGTACTTC.

The rearrangement links TRBV7-7 to TRBJ2-7; 7 bases fit TRBD2. The V gene's germline CDR1 is SSHAT and CDR2 FNYEAQ (reference sequence). The CDR3 loop spans 15 amino acids. With V trimmed by 5 bases and J by 4 bases, 11 bases remained unmatched. CDR3 bases: TGTGCCAGCAGCCCCATCTTAGGACTAGGGTACGAGCAGTACTTC. Its translation is CASSPILGLGYEQYF.

The J gene is TRBJ2-7, the V gene TRBV6-5; 10 positions match TRBD1. This CDR3 has 13 amino acids. With V trimmed by 6 bases and J by 6 bases, 5 bases remained unmatched. Germline-derived CDR1 and CDR2 are MNHEY and SVGAGI. CDR3 in DNA: TGTGCCAGCAGAATGAGACAGGGGGCCGAGCAGTACTTC. It is translated as CASRMRQGAEQYF.